What follows describes a single T cell receptor (beta chain). Its cognate antigen is unknown. This specimen comes from a study of CD8 T cells in ankylosing spondylitis. Study conclusions and caveats: A motif of eight highly homologous TCR beta variants was seen as apparently characteristic of ankylosing spondylitis blood.

The authors made TCR beta libraries by quantitative 5'-RACE with molecular barcodes. TCRdb redid the calling of the 5' RACE reads with MiXCR, one entry per CDR3 protein. The top ten clones hold about 0.94% of a sample with approximately 440,000 distinct CDR3 sequences, 15% to 20% of them seen once. The germline V gene encodes CDR1 DFQATT and CDR2 SNEGSKA (reference sequence). The CDR3 is 13 amino acids. Sample: blood, either unsorted or a sorted T cell fraction (not recorded which). This receptor was obtained from a male donor with ankylosing spondylitis. V and J are TRBV20-1 and TRBJ1-5; 8 nucleotides align to TRBD1. TRBJ2-3 matches the DNA end more closely, so the J call is doubtful. The CDR3 bases are TGCAGTGCCTCACAGGGGGGCAATCAGCCCCAGTATTTT. The encoded protein is CSASQGGNQPQYF.